This record looks at one T cell receptor (beta chain) sequence and its context. Its matching antigen is unknown. The data were obtained in a study of graft-versus-host responses after intestinal transplantation. Repertoires were generated with immunoSEQ multiplex PCR, while TCRdb's copy carries only in-frame clones and drops some. Altogether about 71,000 clones are present, roughly 88% being singletons, with the ten largest covering approximately 1.3%. V shed 2 bases, J shed 3 bases, and the junction held 2 bases outside the gene matches. This CDR3 spans 14 amino acids. The germline CDR1 and CDR2 sequences are LNHNV and YYDKDF (reference sequence).

The starting material was unstimulated CD8+ T cells sorted from spleen or lymph node cells, obtained before intestinal transplant. The clonotype comes from a human donor who received an intestinal transplant. The V and J genes are TRBV15 and TRBJ1-2; TRBD1 agrees at 8 bases. In nucleotides, the CDR3 is TGTGCCACCAGCAGAACAGGGGGGGACTATGGCTACACCTTC. This translates into CATSRTGGDYGYTF.